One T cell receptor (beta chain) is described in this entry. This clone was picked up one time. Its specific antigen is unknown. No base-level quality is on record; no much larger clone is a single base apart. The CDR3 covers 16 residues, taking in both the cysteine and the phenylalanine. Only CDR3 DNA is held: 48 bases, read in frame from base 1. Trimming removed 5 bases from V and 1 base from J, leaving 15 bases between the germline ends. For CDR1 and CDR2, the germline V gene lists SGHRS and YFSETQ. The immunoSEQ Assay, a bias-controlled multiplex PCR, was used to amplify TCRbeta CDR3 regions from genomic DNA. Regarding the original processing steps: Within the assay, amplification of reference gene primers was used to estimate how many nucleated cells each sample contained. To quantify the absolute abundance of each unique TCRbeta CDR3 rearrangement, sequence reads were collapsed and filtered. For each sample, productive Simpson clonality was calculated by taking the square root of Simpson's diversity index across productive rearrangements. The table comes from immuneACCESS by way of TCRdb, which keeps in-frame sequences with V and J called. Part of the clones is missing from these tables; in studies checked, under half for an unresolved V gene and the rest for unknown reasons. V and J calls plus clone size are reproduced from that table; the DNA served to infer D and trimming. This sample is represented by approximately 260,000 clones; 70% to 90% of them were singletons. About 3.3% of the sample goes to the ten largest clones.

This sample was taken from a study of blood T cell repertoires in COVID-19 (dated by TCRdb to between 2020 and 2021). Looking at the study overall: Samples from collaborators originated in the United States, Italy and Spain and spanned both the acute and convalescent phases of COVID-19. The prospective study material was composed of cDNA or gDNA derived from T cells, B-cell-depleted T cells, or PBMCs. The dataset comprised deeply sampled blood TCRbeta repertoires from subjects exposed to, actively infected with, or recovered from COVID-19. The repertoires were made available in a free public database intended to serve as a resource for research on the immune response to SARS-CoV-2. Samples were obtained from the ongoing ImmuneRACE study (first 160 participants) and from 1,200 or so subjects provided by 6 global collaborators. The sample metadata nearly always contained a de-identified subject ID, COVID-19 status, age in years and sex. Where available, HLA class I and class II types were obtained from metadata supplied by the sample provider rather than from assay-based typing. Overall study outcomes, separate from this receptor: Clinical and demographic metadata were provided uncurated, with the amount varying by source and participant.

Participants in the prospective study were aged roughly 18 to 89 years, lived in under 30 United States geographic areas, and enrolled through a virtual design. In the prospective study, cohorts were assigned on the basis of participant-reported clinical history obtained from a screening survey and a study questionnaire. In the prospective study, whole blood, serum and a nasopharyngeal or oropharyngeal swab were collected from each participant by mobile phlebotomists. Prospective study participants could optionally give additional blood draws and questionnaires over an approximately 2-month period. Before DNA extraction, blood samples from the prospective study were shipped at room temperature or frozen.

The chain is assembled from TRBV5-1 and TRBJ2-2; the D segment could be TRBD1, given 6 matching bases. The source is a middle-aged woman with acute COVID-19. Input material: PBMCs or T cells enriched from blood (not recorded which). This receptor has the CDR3 CASSQGNLRNTGELFF. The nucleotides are TGCGCCAGCAGTCAGGGGAACTTGAGGAACACCGGGGAGCTGTTTTTT.